A single sample is the source of the 16 T cell receptor beta chains below, sequenced in a study of blood T cell repertoires in COVID-19. Libraries were prepared by immunoSEQ multiplex PCR; TCRdb keeps only in-frame clonotypes and omits some of them. This sample has 300,000 or so clones; about 90% occur once, and the top ten carry 3.7%. Sample: peripheral blood. All receptors derive from a woman aged 40 to 55 with acute or convalescent COVID-19.

The gene calls are TRBV3-1 (or the pseudogene TRBV3-2) and TRBJ2-7; 9 bases align to TRBD2. This CDR3 is 16 amino acids long. Germline trimming cut 2 bases from V and 5 bases from J; bases unmatched to any gene: 10. Germline V gene lookup returns CDR1 LGHDT and CDR2 YNNKEL (reference sequence). Written as DNA, the CDR3 is TGTGCCAGCAGCCAAAGTGGCGGGGGGGCAAATCACGAGCAGTACGTC. Translated: CASSQSGGGANHEQYV.

The chain carries TRBV11-1 and TRBJ1-1; a possible D gene is TRBD1 (6 bases). The CDR3 loop spans 16 amino acids. V shed 4 bases and J shed 0 bases, with 15 bases lying between them. Germline CDR1 reads SGHAT; CDR2 reads FQDESV (reference sequence). The chain's CDR3 is CASSSGRGGMNTEAFF. As DNA, the CDR3 is TGTGCCAGCAGCTCAGGTAGGGGGGGCATGAACACTGAAGCTTTCTTT. Filled out from reference TRBV11-1 and TRBJ1-1, the complete variable domain reads EAEVAQSPRYKITEKSQAVAFWCDPISGHATLYWYRQILGQGPELLVQFQDESVVDDSQLPKDRFSAERLKGVDSTLKIQPAELGDSAMYLCASSSGRGGMNTEAFFGQGTRLTVV.

This clone has only a few counts. This chain's CDR3 is CASSQEETGSNTGELFF. The CDR3 DNA is TGTGCCAGCAGCCAAGAGGAGACAGGTTCTAACACCGGGGAGCTGTTTTTT. The gene calls are TRBV4-2 and TRBJ2-2; weak D call: TRBD1 (6 bases). CDR3 length equals 17 residues. Per germline, CDR1 LGHNA and CDR2 YNFKEQ. Trimming shortened V by 0 bases and J by 2 bases, and 13 bases separated the two germline ends.

This clone is a singleton in its sample. The chain joins TRBV2 to TRBJ1-2; a weak D match, TRBD1 (6 bases). Deletions cut 6 bases from V and 8 bases from J, with 16 bases between. The CDR3 spans 13 residues. CDR1 is SNHLY and CDR2 is FYNNEI in the germline V gene. The CDR3 loop is CASRVKGVEGYTF. CDR3 sequence (DNA): TGTGCCAGCAGGGTCAAGGGGGTGGAGGGCTACACCTTC.

The chain uses TRBV9 and TRBJ1-6; tentative D call: TRBD1 (6 bases). V was trimmed by 3 bases and J by 9 bases, leaving 13 bases between them. The CDR3 contains 14 residues. Looked up from germline, CDR1 is SGDLS and CDR2 is YYNGEE. The CDR3 protein is CASSGRQGSSPLHF. CDR3 nucleotide sequence: TGTGCCAGCAGCGGCCGCCAGGGGAGTTCACCCCTCCACTTT.

This chain uses TRBV27 with TRBJ2-3, with unresolved D. The CDR3 length is 13 residues. V was shortened by 6 bases and J by 5 bases, with 12 bases between the two germline ends. CDR1 is MNHEY and CDR2 is SMNVEV in the germline V gene (reference sequence). The CDR3 loop is CASSNYQGDTQYF. The CDR3 nucleotides are TGTGCCAGCAGCAACTACCAAGGAGATACGCAGTATTTT.

The rearrangement links TRBV5-1 to TRBJ2-7; possibly TRBD1 for D (5 bases). Germline assignment: CDR1 SGHRS and CDR2 YFSETQ. Trimming took 9 bases from V and 3 from J, leaving 19 bases between them. This CDR3 has 14 residues. This CDR3 is CATPPDRSSYEQYV. CDR3 DNA: TGCGCCACCCCACCAGACAGAAGTAGCTACGAGCAGTACGTC.

This sequence joins TRBV6-4 and TRBJ2-3; TRBD1 matches at 9 bases. The germline gives CDR1 MRHNA, CDR2 SNTAGT. V lost 0 bases and J lost 2; bases outside the gene matches: 3. The CDR3 contains 16 residues. In DNA form, the CDR3 reads TGTGCCAGCAGTGACTCGGGACAGGGTCCCACAGATACGCAGTATTTT. It specifies CASSDSGQGPTDTQYF.

The rearrangement uses TRBV19 and TRBJ1-2; 8 positions agree with TRBD1. With V trimmed by 5 bases and J by 7 bases, 9 bases remained unmatched. The CDR3 extends over 14 amino acids. Looked up from germline, CDR1 is LNHDA and CDR2 is SQIVND (reference sequence). Written as DNA, the CDR3 is TGTGCCAGTAGTCGCCTCGGACAGGGTGGTGGCTACACCTTC. This sequence encodes CASSRLGQGGGYTF.

V is TRBV29-1 and J is TRBJ2-7, with D perhaps TRBD2 (6 bases). The germline V and J ends were trimmed by 5 bases and 7 bases, with 21 bases remaining between them. The CDR3 is 14 residues long. The germline CDR1 and CDR2 sequences are SQVTM and ANQGSEA. The CDR3 DNA sequence: TGCAGCGTTATCGGGTGCGGGACCCCGCTTGAGCAGTACGTC. Its protein product is CSVIGCGTPLEQYV.

The rearrangement links TRBV21-1 to TRBJ2-3; whether TRBD1, the table's D call, matches the DNA was not checked. TRBV21-1 is a pseudogene locus. The CDR3 is 17 residues long. The CDR3 region has the DNA TGTGCCAGCTTCCCCAGGTTCCGGCTGACAGGGGCAGATACGCAGTATTTT. Encoded protein: CASFPRFRLTGADTQYF.

The rearrangement links TRBV24-1 to TRBJ2-1, with D possibly matching TRBD2 (6 bases). V lost 5 bases, J lost 9 bases, and 13 bases lay in between. CDR1 and CDR2 from the germline V gene are KGHDR and SFDVKD. This CDR3 is built from 13 residues. The CDR3 nucleotides read TGTGCCACCAGTGGCCCGGCGGGGCGTGAGCAGTTCTTC. Its translation: CATSGPAGREQFF.

J is TRBJ2-3 and V is TRBV5-1; possibly TRBD2 for D (5 bases). Per germline, CDR1 SGHRS and CDR2 YFSETQ. The CDR3 sequence is 13 residues long. The V gene lost 4 bases and the J gene lost 6 bases, with 12 bases spanning the gap. CDR3 region: CASSLRSGDTQYF. CDR3 in DNA: TGCGCCAGCAGCCTACGAAGCGGTGATACGCAGTATTTT.

This chain links TRBV2 with TRBJ2-5, with TRBD1 identical over 7 bases. Germline CDR1 is SNHLY and CDR2 is FYNNEI. The length of the CDR3 is 14 residues. The junction had 6 bases not matched to a gene; V was cut back by 6 bases and J by 2 bases. In nucleotides, the CDR3 is TGTGCCAGCAGCGCAGACAGGGAACAAGAGACCCAGTACTTC. Translated: CASSADREQETQYF. The full variable domain, with the rest looked up from reference TRBV2 and TRBJ2-5, is EPEVTQTPSHQVTQMGQEVILRCVPISNHLYFYWYRQILGQKVEFLVSFYNNEISEKSEIFDDQFSVERPDGSNFTLKIRSTKLEDSAMYFCASSADREQETQYFGPGTRLLVL.

The chain has TRBV27 and TRBJ1-4, with 8 positions matching TRBD1. CDR1 MNHEY and CDR2 SMNVEV come from the germline V gene (reference sequence). Trimming at V came to 9 bases and at J to 5 bases, leaving 14 bases not matched to a gene. The CDR3 runs to 16 residues. CDR3 sequence reads: CARTGYGDRLNEKLFF. The CDR3 nucleotides are TGTGCCAGGACGGGGTATGGGGACAGGCTAAATGAAAAACTGTTTTTT.

A remark on this clone: Other DNA sequences in this specimen translate into the identical CDR3. V and J are TRBV9 and TRBJ2-3, with D possibly TRBD1 on 6 matching bases. Trimming took off 0 bases at V and 4 bases at J, with 6 bases between the two ends. Germline V gene data show CDR1 as SGDLS and CDR2 as YYNGEE. The CDR3 covers 13 residues. CDR3: CASSVGQADTQYF. The CDR3, as DNA: TGTGCCAGCAGCGTAGGACAGGCAGATACGCAGTATTTT.